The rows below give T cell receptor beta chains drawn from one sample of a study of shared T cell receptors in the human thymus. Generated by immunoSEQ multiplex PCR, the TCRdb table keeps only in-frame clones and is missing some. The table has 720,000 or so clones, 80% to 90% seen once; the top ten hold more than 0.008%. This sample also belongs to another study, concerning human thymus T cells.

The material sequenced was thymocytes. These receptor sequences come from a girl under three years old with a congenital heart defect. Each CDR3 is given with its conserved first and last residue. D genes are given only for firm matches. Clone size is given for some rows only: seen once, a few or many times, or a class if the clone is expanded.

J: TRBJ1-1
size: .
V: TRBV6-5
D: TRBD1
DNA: TGTGCCAGCAGTTACGTCAGGGGGTACACTGAAGCTTTCTTT
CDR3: CASSYVRGYTEAFF

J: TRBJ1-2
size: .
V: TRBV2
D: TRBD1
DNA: TGTGCCAGCAGGAGGACAGGGGGCACACTCCTGTCGGTCTATGGCTACACCTTC
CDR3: CASRRTGGTLLSVYGYTF

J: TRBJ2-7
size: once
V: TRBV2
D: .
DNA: TGTGCCAGCAGGGAGTACTACGAGCAGTACTTC
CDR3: CASREYYEQYF

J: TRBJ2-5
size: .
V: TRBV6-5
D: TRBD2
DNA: TGTGCCAGCAGTTTTGGGGCGGGGGGCAAATCGTACTTC
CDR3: CASSFGAGGKSYF

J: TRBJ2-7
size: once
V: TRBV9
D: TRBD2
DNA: TGTGCCAGCAGCGCGGACACACCTCTAGCGGGGGGAAAGTACGAGCAGTACTTC
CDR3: CASSADTPLAGGKYEQYF

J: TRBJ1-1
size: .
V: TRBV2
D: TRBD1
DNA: TGTGCCAGCAGTGGCCGGCCGGGCAGGGGGGACACTGAAGCTTTCTTT
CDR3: CASSGRPGRGDTEAFF

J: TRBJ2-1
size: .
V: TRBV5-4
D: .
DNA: TGTGCCAGCAGCTTGGGGGTGACACAGGCGGAGTCCTACAATGAGCAGTTCTTC
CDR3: CASSLGVTQAESYNEQFF

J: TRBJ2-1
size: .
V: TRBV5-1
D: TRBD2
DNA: TGCGCCAGCAGCTTGGATTTGCGGGGGGGCCGGGATGAGCAGTTCTTC
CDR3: CASSLDLRGGRDEQFF

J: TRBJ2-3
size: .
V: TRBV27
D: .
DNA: TGTGCCAGCACCCCGAAGGGGACAGATACGCAGTATTTT
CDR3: CASTPKGTDTQYF

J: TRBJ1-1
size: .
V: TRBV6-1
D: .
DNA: TGTGCCAGCAGTCACAGGGCCCCGAACACTGAAGCTTTCTTT
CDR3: CASSHRAPNTEAFF

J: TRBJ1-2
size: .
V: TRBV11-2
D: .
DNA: TGTGCCAGCAGGGACGGACAGTCGAGAATATATGGCTACACCTTC
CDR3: CASRDGQSRIYGYTF

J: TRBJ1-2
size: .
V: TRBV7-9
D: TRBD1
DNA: TGTGCCAGCAGCTCAAATATCGGGACAGGGTATGGCTACACCTTC
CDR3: CASSSNIGTGYGYTF

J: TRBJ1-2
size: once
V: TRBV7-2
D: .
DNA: TGTGCCAGCAGCTTAGTTGCCCGATTAGATGGCTACACCTTC
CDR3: CASSLVARLDGYTF

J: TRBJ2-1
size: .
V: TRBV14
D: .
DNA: TGTGCCAGCAGCCAAGTAGGGGCTAGGGACTGGGATGAGCAGTTCTTC
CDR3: CASSQVGARDWDEQFF

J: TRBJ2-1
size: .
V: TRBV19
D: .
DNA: TGTGCCAGTAGTATCGGTTTCAATGAGCAGTTCTTC
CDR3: CASSIGFNEQFF

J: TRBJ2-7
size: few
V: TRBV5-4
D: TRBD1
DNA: TGTGCCAGCAGCTTTAAAGGGACAGGGGGCATGAGGTGCGAGCAGTACTTC
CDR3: CASSFKGTGGMRCEQYF

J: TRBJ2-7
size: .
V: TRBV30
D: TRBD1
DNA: TGTGCCTGGAGTGAAAGTGTTGACAGGGGCTACGAGCAGTACTTC
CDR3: CAWSESVDRGYEQYF

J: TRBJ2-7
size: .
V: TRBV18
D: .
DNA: TGTGCCAGCTCACCACCGGCAGGCGGGCGGGGGCAGTACTTC
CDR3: CASSPPAGGRGQYF

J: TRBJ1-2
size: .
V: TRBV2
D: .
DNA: TGTGCCAGCAGTGATCGGGTCCTGTTAGCTTGGGGCTACACCTTC
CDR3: CASSDRVLLAWGYTF

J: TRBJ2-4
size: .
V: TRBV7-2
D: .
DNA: TGTGCCAGCAGCTTGGAGGGTATAGAGATTCAGTACTTC
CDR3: CASSLEGIEIQYF

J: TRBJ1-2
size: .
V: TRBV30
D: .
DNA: TGTGCCTGGAGTGTAATCGGCATAACGGGCTATGGCTACACCTTC
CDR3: CAWSVIGITGYGYTF

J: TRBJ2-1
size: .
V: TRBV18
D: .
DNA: TGTGCCAGCTCACGATCGGACAGACTCAATGAGCAGTTCTTC
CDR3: CASSRSDRLNEQFF

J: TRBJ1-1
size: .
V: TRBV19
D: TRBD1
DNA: TGTGCCAGTAGTAGGCCGGGGACAGGTCTGAACACTGAAGCTTTCTTT
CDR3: CASSRPGTGLNTEAFF

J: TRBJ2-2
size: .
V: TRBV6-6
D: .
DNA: TGTGCCAGCAGTTCCGAAACAGGGTTGGACACCGGGGAGCTGTTTTTT
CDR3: CASSSETGLDTGELFF

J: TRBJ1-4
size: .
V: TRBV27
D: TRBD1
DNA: TGTGCCAGCAGTTTAGCTAGAAACCGGGACAGCACAACTAATGAAAAACTGTTTTTT
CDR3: CASSLARNRDSTTNEKLFF

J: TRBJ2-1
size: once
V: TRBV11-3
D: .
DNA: TGTGCCAGCAGCTCCGTCGCGCGTGAGCAGTTCTTC
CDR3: CASSSVAREQFF

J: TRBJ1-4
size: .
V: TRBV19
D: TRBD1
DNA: TGTGCCAGTAGGGACAGGGTTGCAACTAATGAAAAACTGTTTTTT
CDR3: CASRDRVATNEKLFF

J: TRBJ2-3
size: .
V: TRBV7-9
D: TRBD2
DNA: TGTGCCAGCAGCGCATCACCGGCTAGCGGGATACGCACAGATACGCAGTATTTT
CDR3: CASSASPASGIRTDTQYF

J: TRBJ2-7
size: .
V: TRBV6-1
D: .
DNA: TGTGCCAGCAGTTCTTTGACAGTGGAATCGGGCGAGCAGTACTTC
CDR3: CASSSLTVESGEQYF

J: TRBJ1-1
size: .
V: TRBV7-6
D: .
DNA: TGTGCCAGCAGCCAAACAGGGTCCACTGAAGCTTTCTTT
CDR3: CASSQTGSTEAFF

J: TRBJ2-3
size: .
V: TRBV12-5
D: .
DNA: TGTGCTAGTGGTTTGGCCGGGCTGGACAGTCGCACAGATACGCAGTATTTT
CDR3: CASGLAGLDSRTDTQYF

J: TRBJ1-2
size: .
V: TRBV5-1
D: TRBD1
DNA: TGCGCCAGCAGCACCTTACAGGGGGCGGATGGCTACACCTTC
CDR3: CASSTLQGADGYTF

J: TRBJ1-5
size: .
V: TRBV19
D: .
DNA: TGTGCCAGTAGTATGGCGACAGTTAGCAATCAGCCCCAGCATTTT
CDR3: CASSMATVSNQPQHF

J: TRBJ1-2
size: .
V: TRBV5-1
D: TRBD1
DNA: TGCGCCAGCAGCCGAGGGGACAGGAGAAAGGTTAGCTATGGCTACACCTTC
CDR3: CASSRGDRRKVSYGYTF

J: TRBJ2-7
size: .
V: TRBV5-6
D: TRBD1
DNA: TGTGCCAGCACCTACCAGGGGGCCGGCGAGCAGTACTTC
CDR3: CASTYQGAGEQYF

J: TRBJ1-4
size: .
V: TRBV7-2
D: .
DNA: TGTGCCAGCAGCTCAACACAGACAAATGAAAAACTGTTTTTT
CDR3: CASSSTQTNEKLFF

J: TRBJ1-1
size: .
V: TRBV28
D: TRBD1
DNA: TGTGCCAGCAGTCAAACACAGGGGACGGCTTTCTTT
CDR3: CASSQTQGTAFF

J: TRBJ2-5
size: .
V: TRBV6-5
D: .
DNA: TGTGCCAGCAGTTACTCAGCCAGGGGCCGCCCTAGGACCCAGTACTTC
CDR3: CASSYSARGRPRTQYF

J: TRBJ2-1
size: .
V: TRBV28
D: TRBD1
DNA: TGTGCCAGCAGTCTACGAGACCGGTGGACAGGGGGCCCGTTTTGCTCCTACAATGAGCAGTTCTTC
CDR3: CASSLRDRWTGGPFCSYNEQFF

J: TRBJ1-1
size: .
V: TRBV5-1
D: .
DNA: TGCGCCAGCAGCTTGGCCGTTAAAACAGGTGAAGCTTTCTTT
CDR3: CASSLAVKTGEAFF

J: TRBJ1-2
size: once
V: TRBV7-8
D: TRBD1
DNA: TGTGCCAGCAGCTTAGAGGGACAGGGACCTGATTATGGCTACACCTTC
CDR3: CASSLEGQGPDYGYTF

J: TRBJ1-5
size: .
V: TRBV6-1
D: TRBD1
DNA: TGTGCCAGCAGTGAAAGGGGGGACAGGGACCCCAATCAGCCCCAGCATTTT
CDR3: CASSERGDRDPNQPQHF

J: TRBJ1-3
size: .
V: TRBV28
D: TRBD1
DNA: TGTGCCACCATACCCACAAACCGACAGGGCTTCTCTGGAAACACCATATATTTT
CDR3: CATIPTNRQGFSGNTIYF

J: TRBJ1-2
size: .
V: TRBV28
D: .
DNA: TGTGCCAGCAGCTCCGCCCCAACGGTTATATATGGCTACACCTTC
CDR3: CASSSAPTVIYGYTF

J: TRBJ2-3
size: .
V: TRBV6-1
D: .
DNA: TGTGCCAGCAGAAGACAGGTTTCTAGCACAGATACGCAGTATTTT
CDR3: CASRRQVSSTDTQYF

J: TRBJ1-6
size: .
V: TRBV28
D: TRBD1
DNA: TGTGCCAGCGTCTACAGGGGTGGATCACCCCTCCACTTT
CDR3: CASVYRGGSPLHF

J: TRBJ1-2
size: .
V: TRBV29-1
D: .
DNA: TGCAGCGTTTATTCCAGGGAAGGCGGCTACACCTTC
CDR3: CSVYSREGGYTF

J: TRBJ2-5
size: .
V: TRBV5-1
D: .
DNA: TGCGCCAGCAGCTCAAAAGAGACCCAGTACTTC
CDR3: CASSSKETQYF

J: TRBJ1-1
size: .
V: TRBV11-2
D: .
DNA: TGTGCCAGCAGCTCGACAGGCATTCCGAACACTGAAGCTTTCTTT
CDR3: CASSSTGIPNTEAFF

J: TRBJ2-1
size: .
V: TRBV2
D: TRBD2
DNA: TGTGCCAGCAGTAAGGGACTATATATAGCGGGGGAGCTGGGTGAGCAGTTCTTC
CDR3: CASSKGLYIAGELGEQFF

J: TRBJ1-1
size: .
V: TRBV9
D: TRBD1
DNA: TGTGCCAGCAGCGTACTAACGGACAGGGGGAGGGCTGAAGCTTTCTTT
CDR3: CASSVLTDRGRAEAFF

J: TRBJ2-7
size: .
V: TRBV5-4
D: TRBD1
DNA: TGTGCCAGCAGCGTGGATTATCCGGGACAGAAGCGACACTACTACGAGCAGTACTTC
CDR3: CASSVDYPGQKRHYYEQYF

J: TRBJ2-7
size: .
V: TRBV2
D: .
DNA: TGTGCCAGCAGGGAGAGGGCGCGGGCCTACGAGCAGTACTTC
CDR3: CASRERARAYEQYF

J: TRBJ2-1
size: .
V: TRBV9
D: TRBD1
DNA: TGTGCCAGCAGCGGCGCACCGGGACAGGGGGCTGCCTACAATGAGCAGTTCTTC
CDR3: CASSGAPGQGAAYNEQFF

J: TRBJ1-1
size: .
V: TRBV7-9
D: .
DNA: TGTGCCAGCAGCTGGGCAGAGAACACTGAAGCTTTCTTT
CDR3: CASSWAENTEAFF

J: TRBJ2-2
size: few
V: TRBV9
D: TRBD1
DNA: TGTGCCAGCAGCGTGACGATCGGGACAGGGAACACCGGGGAGCTGTTTTTT
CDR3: CASSVTIGTGNTGELFF

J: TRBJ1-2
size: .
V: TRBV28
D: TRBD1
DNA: TGTGACAGCAGTTTACGGTCCGTTGACAGGGGACCTTATGGCTACACCTTC
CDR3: CDSSLRSVDRGPYGYTF